Presented here are 10 T cell receptor beta chains from one specimen sequenced in a study of blood T cell repertoires in COVID-19. Sequencing used immunoSEQ multiplex PCR; TCRdb keeps in-frame clones, though not all of them. The sample holds 150,000 or so clones, around 87% seen once. The sequenced sample was peripheral blood. Source of these receptors: an elderly man with acute or convalescent COVID-19.

J is TRBJ2-7 and V is TRBV28, with 9 bases lining up with TRBD2. V dropped 2 bases and J dropped 3; count of bases not matched to a gene: 2. CDR3 length: 14 residues. Germline V gene lookup returns CDR1 MDHEN and CDR2 SYDVKM. The CDR3 loop reads CASSLLAGYYEQYF. In DNA, the CDR3 is TGTGCCAGCAGTTTACTAGCGGGATACTACGAGCAGTACTTC. Full variable domain (remainder filled in from reference TRBV28 and TRBJ2-7): DVKVTQSSRYLVKRTGEKVFLECVQDMDHENMFWYRQDPGLGLRLIYFSYDVKMKEKGDIPEGYSVSREKKERFSLILESASTNQTSMYLCASSLLAGYYEQYFGPGTRLTVT.

The count of this clone is one. The chain carries TRBV7-2 and TRBJ2-1; possibly TRBD2 for D (5 bases). Germline V gene data show CDR1 as SGHTA and CDR2 as FQGNSA. CDR3 length: 14 residues. Trimming removed 6 bases from V and 9 bases from J, with 18 bases in between. CDR3 nucleotide sequence: TGTGCCAGCAGTCCACTCCCCGGGGTTATTGAGCAGTTCTTC. Its translation is CASSPLPGVIEQFF.

The chain uses TRBV5-6 and TRBJ2-3, with 11 bases that match TRBD2. The germline V gene encodes CDR1 SGHDT and CDR2 YYEEEE. J gave up 1 base and V 0 bases, and 7 bases lay outside the gene matches. The CDR3 sequence is 18 residues long. The CDR3 loop reads CASSLAGLAVQGTDTQYF. The CDR3 region has the DNA TGTGCCAGCAGCTTGGCGGGACTAGCGGTTCAGGGCACAGATACGCAGTATTTT. The full variable domain, its missing parts supplied by reference TRBV5-6 and TRBJ2-3, is DAGVTQSPTHLIKTRGQQVTLRCSPKSGHDTVSWYQQALGQGPQFIFQYYEEEERQRGNFPDRFSGHQFPNYSSELNVNALLLGDSALYLCASSLAGLAVQGTDTQYFGPGTRLTVL.

CDR3 sequence: CASRGQGLRLKLFF. The CDR3 region has the DNA TGTGCCAGCAGAGGCCAGGGCCTACGGCTAAAACTGTTTTTT. The J gene is TRBJ1-4, the V gene TRBV2; tentative D call: TRBD1 (5 bases). This CDR3 has 14 amino acids. With 6 bases removed from V and 10 bases from J, the gap between germline ends came to 18 bases. Germline V CDR1 and CDR2: SNHLY, FYNNEI.

J is TRBJ1-5 and V is TRBV5-1, with TRBD1 matching over 9 bases. This CDR3 has 15 amino acids. CDR1 and CDR2 from the germline V gene are SGHRS and YFSETQ. Trimming cost V 2 bases and J 4 bases; bases outside gene matches: 4. Written as DNA, the CDR3 is TGCGCCAGCAGCTTAGGGGACAGGGAGAATCAGCCCCAGCATTTT. It codes for CASSLGDRENQPQHF.

The chain has TRBV7-9 and TRBJ2-5; 9 bases are a match to TRBD1. CDR1 and CDR2 (germline): SEHNR, FQNEAQ (reference sequence). V shed 6 bases, J shed 5 bases, and the junction held 4 bases outside the gene matches. The CDR3 consists of 13 residues. CDR3 sequence: CASRQGAGETQYF. The DNA of the CDR3 is TGTGCCAGCAGACAGGGGGCAGGGGAGACCCAGTACTTC.

The chain has TRBV28 and TRBJ1-1; 9 nucleotides match TRBD1. CDR1 and CDR2 (germline): MDHEN, SYDVKM. The CDR3 totals 14 residues. J was trimmed by 0 bases and V by 4 bases; bases with no gene match: 0. The CDR3 spells CASSWDRVNTEAFF. The DNA of the CDR3 is TGTGCCAGCAGTTGGGACAGGGTGAACACTGAAGCTTTCTTT.

The chain couples TRBV12-5 to TRBJ2-1; 7 bases agree with TRBD2. With V trimmed by 7 bases and J by 9 bases, 15 bases remained unmatched. This CDR3 is built from 15 residues. CDR1 and CDR2 (germline): LGHNT, FRNRAP. The CDR3 region is CASEATGTTFGEQFF. CDR3 coding DNA: TGTGCTAGTGAGGCTACCGGGACTACCTTTGGTGAGCAGTTCTTC.

The chain has TRBV7-8 and TRBJ2-2; 7 bases are shared with TRBD1. The V gene's germline CDR1 is SGHVS and CDR2 FQNEAQ. This CDR3 contains 16 residues. The V and J ends lost 0 bases and 1 base, in that order; junction bases with no gene match: 2. For the CDR3, the DNA is TGTGCCAGCAGCTTAGCTGGGACAGTGAACACCGGGGAGCTGTTTTTT. Translated: CASSLAGTVNTGELFF.

This chain joins TRBV21-1 and TRBJ1-3; TRBD1 is the table's D call and was not checked against the DNA. TRBV21-1 corresponds to a pseudogene. CDR3 length equals 17 residues. CDR3 amino acids: CASSTRTGTNSGNTIYF. CDR3 nucleotide sequence: TGTGCCAGCAGCACCCGGACAGGGACAAATTCTGGAAACACCATATATTTT.